Each of the 27 T cell receptor beta chains below was sequenced from the same sample in a study of cytomegalovirus exposure and HLA in healthy donors. Sequencing used immunoSEQ multiplex PCR; TCRdb keeps in-frame clones, though not all of them. The sample gives 140,000 to 150,000 clones, roughly 87% of which show up once; under 5% is in the top ten. Input material: PBMCs. These receptors were taken from a young man in good health and CMV-seropositive.

The chain joins TRBV6-6 to TRBJ1-4; no firm D call. The CDR3 runs 13 residues. V was shortened by 4 bases and J by 5 bases, with 8 bases between the two germline ends. Germline CDR1 MNHNY, CDR2 SVGAGI (reference sequence). The CDR3 spells CASSSHTNEKLFF. CDR3 in DNA: TGTGCCAGCAGTTCCCACACGAATGAAAAACTGTTTTTT.

The chain combines TRBV5-4 with TRBJ2-3; 7 positions agree with TRBD2. The germline CDR1 and CDR2 sequences are SGHNT and YYREEE (reference sequence). This CDR3 is built from 13 residues. The V segment lost 3 bases and the J segment 5 bases; nucleotides outside the gene matches: 3. The CDR3 region is CASSWGEGDTQYF. CDR3 sequence (DNA): TGTGCCAGCAGCTGGGGGGAGGGAGATACGCAGTATTTT.

This clone was recorded only once. The chain is built from TRBV28 and TRBJ1-6; 8 bases are a match to TRBD1. Germline CDR1 reads MDHEN; CDR2 reads SYDVKM. The CDR3 totals 18 residues. Germline trimming cut 4 bases from V and 6 bases from J; bases unmatched to any gene: 14. CDR3 in DNA: TGTGCCAGCAGTTCGTCCCCGGGGCAGGGGGCGCGTAATTCACCCCTCCACTTT. Encoded protein: CASSSSPGQGARNSPLHF.

The CDR3 loop is CASSLDRQEETQYF. In nucleotides, the CDR3 is TGTGCCAGCAGCTTAGATAGGCAGGAAGAGACCCAGTACTTC. This rearrangement joins TRBV11-3 to TRBJ2-5; D is undetermined. The CDR3 spans 14 residues. V was trimmed by 0 bases and J by 3 bases, leaving 8 bases between them. The V gene's germline CDR1 is SGHNT and CDR2 YENEEA.

The chain carries TRBV6-6 and TRBJ1-1; D perhaps matches TRBD1 (5 bases). Germline V lookup: CDR1 MNHNY, CDR2 SVGAGI (reference sequence). Trimming removed 5 bases at V and 4 bases at J, with 11 bases between. The CDR3 runs 13 residues. CDR3 nucleotide sequence: TGTGCCAGCAGTGTCCCTCAGGGCACTGAAGCTTTCTTT. Amino acids: CASSVPQGTEAFF.

The chain employs TRBV7-8 and TRBJ2-1; 7 bases are a match to TRBD2. Germline loops: CDR1 SGHVS, CDR2 FQNEAQ. The V gene end was trimmed by 5 bases and the J gene end by 1 base; junction bases not matched to a gene: 5. The CDR3 is 15 residues long. CDR3 bases: TGTGCCAGCAGCCGGAGCGGGACTTCCTACAATGAGCAGTTCTTC. This translates into CASSRSGTSYNEQFF.

The chain has TRBV14 and TRBJ2-7; possibly TRBD2 for D (5 bases). The CDR3 covers 13 residues. Trimming shortened V by 4 bases and J by 1 base, and 8 bases separated the two germline ends. Germline lookup yields CDR1 SGHDN and CDR2 FVKESK. The DNA of the CDR3 is TGTGCCAGCAGCCCCGGGGTATCCTACGAGCAGTACTTC. Its protein product is CASSPGVSYEQYF.

This clone came up a few times. J is TRBJ2-7 and V is TRBV6-1, with 9 positions matching TRBD2. The germline CDR1 and CDR2 sequences are MNHNS and SASEGT. This CDR3 spans 15 amino acids. Trimming took 3 bases from V and 2 from J; bases not matched to a gene: 5. This chain's CDR3 is CASSDRLAGPYEQYF. Here the CDR3 DNA reads TGTGCCAGCAGTGACCGCCTAGCGGGGCCCTACGAGCAGTACTTC.

The chain employs TRBV6-5 and TRBJ2-2; D remains unclear. This CDR3 region has 12 residues. With 9 bases removed from V and 5 bases from J, the gap between germline ends came to 10 bases. Per the germline V gene, CDR1 is MNHEY and CDR2 is SVGAGI. The CDR3 spells CASVDFTGELFF. Written as DNA, the CDR3 is TGTGCCAGTGTTGACTTTACCGGGGAGCTGTTTTTT.

This clone was counted once. The CDR3 protein is CASSPADRAEAFF. The CDR3 region has the DNA TGTGCCAGCAGTCCCGCGGACAGGGCGGAAGCTTTCTTT. The rearrangement links TRBV27 to TRBJ1-1; 8 bases are shared with TRBD1. Germline loops: CDR1 MNHEY, CDR2 SMNVEV (reference sequence). The CDR3 contains 13 residues. V dropped 5 bases and J dropped 8; count of bases not matched to a gene: 7.

This chain connects TRBV6-5 to TRBJ2-2; 8 nucleotides match TRBD2. Trimming took 10 bases from V and 2 from J; bases not matched to a gene: 9. The CDR3 extends over 15 amino acids. Germline V CDR1 and CDR2: MNHEY, SVGAGI. The CDR3 DNA sequence: TGTGCCACCGAGGATAGCGGGGCTAACACCGGGGAGCTGTTTTTT. Translation gives CATEDSGANTGELFF.

The rearrangement links TRBV7-9 to TRBJ1-5; D is unclear. V was shortened by 2 bases and J by 10 bases, with 12 bases between the two germline ends. The length of the CDR3 is 13 residues. Looked up from germline, CDR1 is SEHNR and CDR2 is FQNEAQ (reference sequence). The CDR3: CASSLLEGEPQHF. Here the CDR3 DNA reads TGTGCCAGCAGCTTATTAGAGGGTGAACCCCAGCATTTT.

In its sample, this clone was seen once. The DNA for the CDR3 is TGTGCCAGCAGCTTGTCCCAGCGGTATGGCTACACCTTC. Its protein is CASSLSQRYGYTF. The chain carries TRBV5-6 and TRBJ1-2; D is unresolved. V was shortened by 1 base and J by 5 bases, with 9 bases between the two germline ends. There are 13 residues in the CDR3. Germline CDR1 is SGHDT and CDR2 is YYEEEE.

V is TRBV4-1 and J is TRBJ2-7, with a tentative D call TRBD1 (6 bases). CDR1 is MGHRA and CDR2 is YSYEKL in the germline V gene. CDR3 length equals 15 residues. V gave up 5 bases and J gave up 4 bases, with 18 bases separating them. The CDR3 region has the DNA TGCGCCAGCAGCAACTCGACAGGATTCTTATACGAGCAGTACTTC. It specifies CASSNSTGFLYEQYF.

The chain links TRBV2 to TRBJ1-5, with a possible D match to TRBD1 (6 bases). Looked up from germline, CDR1 is SNHLY and CDR2 is FYNNEI. This CDR3 has 14 amino acids. The V and J ends lost 4 bases and 5 bases respectively, with 12 bases between them. The CDR3 bases are TGTGCCAGCAGTGTGGAGACAGGTTATCAGCCCCAGCATTTT. Its translation: CASSVETGYQPQHF. Based on the CDR3 plus reference TRBV2 and TRBJ1-5, the full variable domain is EPEVTQTPSHQVTQMGQEVILRCVPISNHLYFYWYRQILGQKVEFLVSFYNNEISEKSEIFDDQFSVERPDGSNFTLKIRSTKLEDSAMYFCASSVETGYQPQHFGDGTRLSIL.

There are a few counts of this clone. This rearrangement joins TRBV25-1 to TRBJ1-2, with a possible D match to TRBD1 (5 bases). With 1 base removed from V and 4 bases from J, the gap between germline ends came to 10 bases. Germline V CDR1 and CDR2: MGHDK, SYGVNS. The CDR3 totals 14 residues. The CDR3 sequence is CASSESPGLYGYTF. DNA of the CDR3: TGTGCCAGCAGTGAATCACCGGGACTCTATGGCTACACCTTC.

Only one count was recorded for this clone. This chain uses TRBV4-1 with TRBJ2-3, with D perhaps matching TRBD1 (5 bases). Germline V lookup: CDR1 MGHRA, CDR2 YSYEKL. This CDR3 has 15 amino acids. V shed 1 base and J shed 5 bases, with 13 bases lying between them. The CDR3 nucleotides are TGCGCCAGCAGCCAAGTGGCCAGGGCTGGAGATACGCAGTATTTT. Its protein is CASSQVARAGDTQYF.

The chain employs TRBV7-9 and TRBJ1-4; TRBD1 is a possible D gene (5 bases). V lost 1 base and J 7 bases, leaving 10 bases between the germline ends. The germline gives CDR1 SEHNR, CDR2 FQNEAQ (reference sequence). The CDR3 covers 14 residues. CDR3 nucleotide sequence: TGTGCCAGCAGCTTAGGGCAGGGAATTGAAAAACTGTTTTTT. This encodes CASSLGQGIEKLFF.

This rearrangement joins TRBV2 to TRBJ2-1, with 7 bases that match TRBD2. Germline CDR1 and CDR2: SNHLY and FYNNEI. The CDR3 is 15 amino acids. J was trimmed by 4 bases and V by 6 bases; bases with no gene match: 9. DNA of the CDR3: TGTGCCAGCAGAGTCAGCGGGATTCGGTACAATGAGCAGTTCTTC. Translating gives CASRVSGIRYNEQFF. Combining the CDR3 with reference TRBV2 and TRBJ2-1 gives the whole variable domain EPEVTQTPSHQVTQMGQEVILRCVPISNHLYFYWYRQILGQKVEFLVSFYNNEISEKSEIFDDQFSVERPDGSNFTLKIRSTKLEDSAMYFCASRVSGIRYNEQFFGPGTRLTVL.

V usage is TRBV29-1 and J usage is TRBJ1-2; D unresolved. Trimming left V 2 bases short and J 2 bases short, with 6 bases between. CDR3 length: 12 residues. Germline V gene lookup returns CDR1 SQVTM and CDR2 ANQGSEA. CDR3 coding DNA: TGCAGCGTTGAAAGAGGGAACTATGGCTACACCTTC. Translation gives CSVERGNYGYTF.

The rearrangement links TRBV30 to TRBJ1-1, with 8 bases lining up with TRBD1. Per germline, CDR1 GTSNPN and CDR2 SVGIG (reference sequence). This CDR3 contains 14 residues. V was pared by 5 bases and J by 8 bases, with 13 bases of the junction left unmatched. The CDR3 sequence is CAWRTSGGASEAFF. The CDR3 nucleotides are TGTGCCTGGCGCACCTCAGGGGGCGCATCGGAAGCTTTCTTT. The entire variable domain, with the rest obtained from reference TRBV30 and TRBJ1-1, is as follows: SQTIHQWPATLVQPVGSPLSLECTVEGTSNPNLYWYRQAAGRGLQLLFYSVGIGQISSEVPQNLSASRPQDRQFILSSKKLLLSDSGFYLCAWRTSGGASEAFFGQGTRLTVV.

The chain links TRBV7-6 to TRBJ2-5; TRBD1 aligns across 8 bases. The CDR3 is 14 residues long. The germline V gene has CDR1 SGHVS and CDR2 FNYEAQ. V was pared by 2 bases and J by 4 bases, with 3 bases of the junction left unmatched. In DNA form, the CDR3 reads TGTGCCAGCAGCTTACAAGGACAGGGAGAGACCCAGTACTTC. Its protein is CASSLQGQGETQYF.

V usage is TRBV7-2 and J usage is TRBJ1-2; D ambiguous. The length of the CDR3 is 14 residues. CDR1 and CDR2 (germline): SGHTA, FQGNSA. V dropped 2 bases and J dropped 3 bases, with 10 bases sitting between them. CDR3 sequence: CASSLITEHYGYTF. In nucleotides, the CDR3 is TGTGCCAGCAGCTTAATAACAGAGCACTATGGCTACACCTTC.

V gene TRBV13 combines with J gene TRBJ2-3, with no clear D. Trimming left V 4 bases short and J 3 bases short, with 14 bases between. Germline-derived CDR1 and CDR2 are PRHDT and FYEKMQ (reference sequence). The length of the CDR3 is 15 residues. CDR3 sequence reads: CASSSRVLGTDTQYF. CDR3 nucleotide sequence: TGTGCCAGCAGCTCTCGGGTCCTGGGTACAGATACGCAGTATTTT.

This clone was found a few times. This chain links TRBV5-1 with TRBJ1-2, with 7 positions matching TRBD1. CDR1 and CDR2 from the germline V gene are SGHRS and YFSETQ. V gave up 5 bases and J gave up 6 bases; unmatched junction bases: 4. The CDR3 length is 12 residues. CDR3 sequence: CASRQGVDGYTF. The CDR3 DNA reads TGCGCCAGCAGGCAGGGGGTAGATGGCTACACCTTC.

The chain has TRBV5-1 and TRBJ2-7; a possible D gene is TRBD2 (6 bases). V was cut by 3 bases and J by 4 bases, with 17 bases left in between. This CDR3 has 15 residues. CDR1 SGHRS and CDR2 YFSETQ come from the germline V gene. The CDR3 here is CASSWDSGVRYEQYF. The CDR3 DNA is TGCGCCAGCAGCTGGGATAGCGGAGTCAGATACGAGCAGTACTTC.

This chain joins TRBV11-2 and TRBJ2-2, with no clear D. The CDR3 covers 12 residues. V was cut by 3 bases and J by 6 bases, with 5 bases left in between. Germline CDR1 SGHAT, CDR2 FQNNGV. The CDR3 is CASSLSAGELFF. The CDR3 DNA reads TGTGCCAGCAGCTTGTCCGCCGGGGAGCTGTTTTTT. Full variable domain (remainder filled in from reference TRBV11-2 and TRBJ2-2): EAGVAQSPRYKIIEKRQSVAFWCNPISGHATLYWYQQILGQGPKLLIQFQNNGVVDDSQLPKDRFSAERLKGVDSTLKIQPAKLEDSAVYLCASSLSAGELFFGEGSRLTVL.